Shown below are 2 T cell receptor beta chains from a single sample sequenced in a study of cytomegalovirus exposure and HLA in healthy donors. PCR primers comprised 60 Vbeta and 13 Jbeta primers. Sequencing used immunoSEQ multiplex PCR; TCRdb keeps in-frame clones, though not all of them. In the table there are 110,000 or so clones, roughly 80% of which are singletons. Input material: PBMCs. All receptors derive from a man aged 45-65 years in good health and CMV-seropositive.

The chain carries TRBV5-5 and TRBJ2-3, with 7 bases lining up with TRBD2. J was trimmed by 1 base and V by 4 bases; bases with no gene match: 3. The CDR3 has 14 amino acids. Germline CDR1 and CDR2: SGHKS and YYEKEE (reference sequence). CDR3 sequence: CASSTAGGTDTQYF. The DNA of the CDR3 is TGTGCCAGCAGCACGGCGGGGGGCACAGATACGCAGTATTTT.

This clone has only one observation. The chain carries TRBV11-2 and TRBJ1-2; D perhaps matches TRBD1 (6 bases). Germline loops: CDR1 SGHAT, CDR2 FQNNGV. The V and J ends lost 5 bases and 5 bases respectively, with 15 bases between them. The CDR3 has 14 amino acids. The CDR3 loop is CASSPPGVEYGYTF. The DNA for the CDR3 is TGTGCCAGCAGCCCTCCAGGGGTGGAGTATGGCTACACCTTC.